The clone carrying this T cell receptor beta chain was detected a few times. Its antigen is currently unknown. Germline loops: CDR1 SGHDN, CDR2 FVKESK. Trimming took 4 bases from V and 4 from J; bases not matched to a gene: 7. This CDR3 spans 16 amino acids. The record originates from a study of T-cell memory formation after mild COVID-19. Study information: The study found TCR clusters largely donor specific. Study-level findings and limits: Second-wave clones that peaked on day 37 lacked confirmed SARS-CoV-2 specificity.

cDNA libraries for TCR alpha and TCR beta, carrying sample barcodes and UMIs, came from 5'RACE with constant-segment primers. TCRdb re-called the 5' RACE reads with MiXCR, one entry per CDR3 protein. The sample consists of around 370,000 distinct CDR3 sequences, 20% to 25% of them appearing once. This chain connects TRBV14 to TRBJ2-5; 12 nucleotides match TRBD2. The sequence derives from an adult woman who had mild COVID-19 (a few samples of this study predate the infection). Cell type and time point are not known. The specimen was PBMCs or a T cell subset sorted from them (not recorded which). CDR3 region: CASSRNQLAGGETQYF. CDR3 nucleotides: TGTGCCAGCAGCCGGAATCAACTAGCGGGGGGAGAGACCCAGTACTTC.